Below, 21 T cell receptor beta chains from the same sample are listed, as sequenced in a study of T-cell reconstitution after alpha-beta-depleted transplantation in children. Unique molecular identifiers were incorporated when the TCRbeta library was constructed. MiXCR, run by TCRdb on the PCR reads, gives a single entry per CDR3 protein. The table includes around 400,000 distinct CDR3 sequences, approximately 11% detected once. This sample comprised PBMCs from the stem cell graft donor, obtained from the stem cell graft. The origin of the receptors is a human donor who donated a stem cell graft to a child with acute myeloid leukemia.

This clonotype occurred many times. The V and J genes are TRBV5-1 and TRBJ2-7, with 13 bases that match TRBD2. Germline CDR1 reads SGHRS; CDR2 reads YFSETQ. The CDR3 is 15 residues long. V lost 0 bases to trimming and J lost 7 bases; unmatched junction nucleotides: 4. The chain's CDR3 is CASSLELAGGSEQYV. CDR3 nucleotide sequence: TGCGCCAGCAGCTTGGAACTAGCGGGGGGGAGTGAGCAGTACGTC.

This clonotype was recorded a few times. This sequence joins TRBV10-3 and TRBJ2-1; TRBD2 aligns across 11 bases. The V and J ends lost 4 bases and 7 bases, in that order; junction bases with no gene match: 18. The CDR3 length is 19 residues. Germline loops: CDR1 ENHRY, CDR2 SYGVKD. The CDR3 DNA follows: TGTGCCATCAGTGGGGAGAAGCTACGGCTAGCGGGGGGCTCAAATGAGCAGTTCTTC. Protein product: CAISGEKLRLAGGSNEQFF.

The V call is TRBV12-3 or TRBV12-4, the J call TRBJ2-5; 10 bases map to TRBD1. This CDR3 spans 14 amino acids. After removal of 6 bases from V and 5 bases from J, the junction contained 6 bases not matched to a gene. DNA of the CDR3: TGTGCCAGCAGGGACAGGGGGGGCTCGGAGACCCAGTACTTC. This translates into CASRDRGGSETQYF.

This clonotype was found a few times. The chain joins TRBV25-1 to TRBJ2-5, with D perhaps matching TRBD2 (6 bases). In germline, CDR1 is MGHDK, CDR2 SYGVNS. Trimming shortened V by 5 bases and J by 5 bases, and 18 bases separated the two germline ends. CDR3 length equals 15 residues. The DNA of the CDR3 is TGTGCCAGCAGTAGGCGACTAGGATTTTATGAGACCCAGTACTTC. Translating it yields CASSRRLGFYETQYF.

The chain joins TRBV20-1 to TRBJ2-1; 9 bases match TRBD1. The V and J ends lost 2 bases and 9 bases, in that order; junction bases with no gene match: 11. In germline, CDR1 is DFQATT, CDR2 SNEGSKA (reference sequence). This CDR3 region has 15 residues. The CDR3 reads CSARRTGTGLGEQFF. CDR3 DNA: TGCAGTGCTAGAAGGACCGGGACAGGGTTAGGTGAGCAGTTCTTC.

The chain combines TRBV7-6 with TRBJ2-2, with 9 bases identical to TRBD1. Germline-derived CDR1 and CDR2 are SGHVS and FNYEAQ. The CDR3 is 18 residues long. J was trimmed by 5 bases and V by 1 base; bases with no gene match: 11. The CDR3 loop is CASSLGWAGTGRTGELFF. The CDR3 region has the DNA TGTGCCAGCAGCTTAGGGTGGGCCGGGACAGGGAGAACCGGGGAGCTGTTTTTT.

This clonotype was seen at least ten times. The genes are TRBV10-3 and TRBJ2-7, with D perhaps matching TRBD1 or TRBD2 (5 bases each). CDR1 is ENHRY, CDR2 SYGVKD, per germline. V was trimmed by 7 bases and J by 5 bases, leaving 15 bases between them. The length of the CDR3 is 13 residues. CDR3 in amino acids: CAINTGTENEQYF. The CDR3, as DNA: TGTGCCATCAACACCGGGACCGAAAACGAGCAGTACTTC.

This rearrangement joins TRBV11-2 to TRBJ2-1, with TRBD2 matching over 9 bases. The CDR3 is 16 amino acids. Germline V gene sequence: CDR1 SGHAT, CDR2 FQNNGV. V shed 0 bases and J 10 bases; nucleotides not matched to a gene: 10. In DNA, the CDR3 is TGTGCCAGCAGCTTAGATCTTAGCGGGGGTCCCCCAGAGCAGTTCTTC. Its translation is CASSLDLSGGPPEQFF.

The CDR3 sequence is CSAVQGARKYEAFF. As DNA, the CDR3 is TGCAGTGCTGTACAGGGGGCGCGGAAATATGAAGCTTTCTTT. The chain combines TRBV20-1 with TRBJ1-1, with 9 bases aligning to TRBD1. The ends lost 5 bases at V and 7 bases at J; junction bases unmatched: 11. Germline CDR1 and CDR2: DFQATT and SNEGSKA (reference sequence). This CDR3 comprises 14 residues.

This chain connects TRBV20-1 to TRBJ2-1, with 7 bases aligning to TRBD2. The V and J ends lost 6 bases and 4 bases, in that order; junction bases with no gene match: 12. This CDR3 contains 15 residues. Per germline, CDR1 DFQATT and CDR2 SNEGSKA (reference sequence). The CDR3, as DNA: TGCAGTGCCCCCGAAGGCACCGGGGGGTACAATGAGCAGTTCTTC. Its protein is CSAPEGTGGYNEQFF.

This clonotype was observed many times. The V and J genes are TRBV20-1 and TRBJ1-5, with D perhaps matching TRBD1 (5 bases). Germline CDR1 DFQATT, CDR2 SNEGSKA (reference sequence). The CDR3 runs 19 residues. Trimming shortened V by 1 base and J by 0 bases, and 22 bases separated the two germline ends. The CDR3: CSARVQEPVGTYSNQPQHF. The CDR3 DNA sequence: TGCAGTGCTAGAGTTCAAGAACCTGTCGGGACGTATAGCAATCAGCCCCAGCATTTT.

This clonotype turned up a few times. The CDR3 nucleotides read TGCGCCAGCAGCGACCAGAGCACAGATACGCAGTATTTT. The encoded protein is CASSDQSTDTQYF. V usage is TRBV5-1 and J usage is TRBJ2-3; D gene unclear. V gave up 4 bases and J gave up 0 bases, with 6 bases separating them. The CDR3 runs 13 residues. The germline V gene encodes CDR1 SGHRS and CDR2 YFSETQ.

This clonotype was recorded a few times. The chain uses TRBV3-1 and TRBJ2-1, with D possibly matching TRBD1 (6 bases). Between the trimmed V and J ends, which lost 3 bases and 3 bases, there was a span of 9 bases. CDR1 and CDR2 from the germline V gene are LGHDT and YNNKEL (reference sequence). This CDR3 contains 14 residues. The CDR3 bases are TGTGCCAGCAGCCATGACAGGATCTACAATGAGCAGTTCTTC. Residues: CASSHDRIYNEQFF.

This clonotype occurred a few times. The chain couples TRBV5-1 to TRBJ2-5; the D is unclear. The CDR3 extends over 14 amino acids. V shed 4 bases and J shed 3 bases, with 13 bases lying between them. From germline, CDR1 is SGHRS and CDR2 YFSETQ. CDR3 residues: CASSLMGGEETQYF. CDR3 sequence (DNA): TGCGCCAGCAGCCTTATGGGCGGAGAAGAGACCCAGTACTTC.

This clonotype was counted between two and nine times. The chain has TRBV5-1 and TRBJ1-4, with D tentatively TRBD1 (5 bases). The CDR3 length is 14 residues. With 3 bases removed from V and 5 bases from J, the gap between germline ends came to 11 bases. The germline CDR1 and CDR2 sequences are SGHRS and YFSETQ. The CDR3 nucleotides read TGCGCCAGCAGCTCAAGGGACGGGAATGAAAAACTGTTTTTT. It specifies CASSSRDGNEKLFF.

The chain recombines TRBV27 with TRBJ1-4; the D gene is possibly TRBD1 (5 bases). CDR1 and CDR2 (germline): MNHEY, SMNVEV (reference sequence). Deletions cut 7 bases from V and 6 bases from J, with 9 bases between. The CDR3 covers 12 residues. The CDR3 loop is CASTGRDEKLFF. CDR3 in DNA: TGTGCCAGCACAGGGCGGGATGAAAAACTGTTTTTT.

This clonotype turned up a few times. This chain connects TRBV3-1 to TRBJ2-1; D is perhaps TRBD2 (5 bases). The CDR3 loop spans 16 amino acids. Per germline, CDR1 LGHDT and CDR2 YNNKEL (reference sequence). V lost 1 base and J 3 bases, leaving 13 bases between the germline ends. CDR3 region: CASSQGLLGNYNEQFF. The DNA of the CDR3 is TGTGCCAGCAGCCAAGGGCTACTAGGAAACTACAATGAGCAGTTCTTC.

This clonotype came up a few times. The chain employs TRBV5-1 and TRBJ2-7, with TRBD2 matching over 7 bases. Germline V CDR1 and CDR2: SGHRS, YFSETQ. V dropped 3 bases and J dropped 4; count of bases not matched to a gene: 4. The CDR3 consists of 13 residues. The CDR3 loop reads CASSSAGEYEQYF. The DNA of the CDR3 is TGCGCCAGCAGCTCGGCGGGAGAATACGAGCAGTACTTC.

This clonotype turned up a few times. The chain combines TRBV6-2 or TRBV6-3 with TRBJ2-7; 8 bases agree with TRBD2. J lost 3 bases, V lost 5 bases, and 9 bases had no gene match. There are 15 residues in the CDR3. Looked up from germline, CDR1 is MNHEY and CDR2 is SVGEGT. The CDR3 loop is CASSDPSGSIYEQYF. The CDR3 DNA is TGTGCCAGCAGTGACCCAAGCGGGAGCATCTACGAGCAGTACTTC.

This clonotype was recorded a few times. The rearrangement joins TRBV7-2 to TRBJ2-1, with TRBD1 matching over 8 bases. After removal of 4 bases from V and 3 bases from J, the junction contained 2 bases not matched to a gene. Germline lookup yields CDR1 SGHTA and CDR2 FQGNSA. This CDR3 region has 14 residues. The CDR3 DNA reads TGTGCCAGCAGCTATACAGGGGGCTACAATGAGCAGTTCTTC. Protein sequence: CASSYTGGYNEQFF.

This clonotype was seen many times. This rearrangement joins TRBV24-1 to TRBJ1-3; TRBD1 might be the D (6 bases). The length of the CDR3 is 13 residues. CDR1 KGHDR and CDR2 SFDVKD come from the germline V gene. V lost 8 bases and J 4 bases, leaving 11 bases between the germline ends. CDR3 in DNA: TGTGCCACCAAACAGGGAGACGGAAACACCATATATTTT. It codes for CATKQGDGNTIYF.